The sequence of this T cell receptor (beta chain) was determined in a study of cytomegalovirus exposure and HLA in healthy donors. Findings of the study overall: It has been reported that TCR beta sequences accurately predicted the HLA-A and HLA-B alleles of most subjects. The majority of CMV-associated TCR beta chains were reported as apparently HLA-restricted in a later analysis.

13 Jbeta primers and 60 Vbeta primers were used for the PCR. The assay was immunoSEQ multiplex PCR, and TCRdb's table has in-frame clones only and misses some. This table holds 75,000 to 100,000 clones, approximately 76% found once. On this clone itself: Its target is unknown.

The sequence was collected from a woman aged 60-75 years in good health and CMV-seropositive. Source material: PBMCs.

The CDR3 reads CASSQEGRASDTQYF. DNA of the CDR3: TGCGCCAGCAGCCAAGAAGGGAGGGCCTCAGATACGCAGTATTTT. This chain connects TRBV4-1 to TRBJ2-3; 7 bases are shared with TRBD2. V lost 0 bases and J lost 4; bases outside the gene matches: 4. Germline values: CDR1 MGHRA, CDR2 YSYEKL. The CDR3 loop spans 15 amino acids.